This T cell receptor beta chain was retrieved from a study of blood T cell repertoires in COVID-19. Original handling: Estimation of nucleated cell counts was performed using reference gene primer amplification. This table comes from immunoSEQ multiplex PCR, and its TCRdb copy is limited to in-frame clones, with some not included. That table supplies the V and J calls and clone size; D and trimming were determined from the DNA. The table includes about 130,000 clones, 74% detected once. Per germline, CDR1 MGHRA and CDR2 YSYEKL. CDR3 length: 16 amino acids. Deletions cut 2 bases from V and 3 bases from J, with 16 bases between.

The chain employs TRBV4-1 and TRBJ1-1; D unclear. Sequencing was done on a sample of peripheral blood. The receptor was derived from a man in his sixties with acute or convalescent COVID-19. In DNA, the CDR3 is TGCGCCAGCAGCCAAACCGGGATTGACACCCACACTGAAGCTTTCTTT. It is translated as CASSQTGIDTHTEAFF.